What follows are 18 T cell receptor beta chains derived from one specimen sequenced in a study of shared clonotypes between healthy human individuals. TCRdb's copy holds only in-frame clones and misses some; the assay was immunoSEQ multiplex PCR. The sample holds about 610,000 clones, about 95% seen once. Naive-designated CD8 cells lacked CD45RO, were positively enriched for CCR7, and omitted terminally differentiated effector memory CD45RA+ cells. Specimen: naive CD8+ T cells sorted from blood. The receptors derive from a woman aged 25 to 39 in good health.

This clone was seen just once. This CDR3 reads CASSRHFYSNQPQHF. The CDR3 region has the DNA TGTGCCAGCAGTAGACACTTTTATAGCAATCAGCCCCAGCATTTT. The chain is built from TRBV28 and TRBJ1-5, with D hard to call. Trimming cost V 5 bases and J 0 bases, with 11 bases left between them. CDR1 is MDHEN, CDR2 SYDVKM, per germline. The length of the CDR3 is 15 residues.

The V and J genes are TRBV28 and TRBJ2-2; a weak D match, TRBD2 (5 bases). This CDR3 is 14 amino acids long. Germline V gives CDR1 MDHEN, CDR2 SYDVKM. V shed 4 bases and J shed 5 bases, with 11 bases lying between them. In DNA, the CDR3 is TGTGCCAGCAGTTACGATAGCGCAACCGGGGAGCTGTTTTTT. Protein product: CASSYDSATGELFF.

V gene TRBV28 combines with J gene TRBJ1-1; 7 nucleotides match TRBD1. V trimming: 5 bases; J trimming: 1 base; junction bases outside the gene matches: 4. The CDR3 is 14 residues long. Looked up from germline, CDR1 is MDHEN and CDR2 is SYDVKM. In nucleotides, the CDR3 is TGTGCCAGCAGTCGAGACAGGGCGAACACTGAAGCTTTCTTT. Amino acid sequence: CASSRDRANTEAFF.

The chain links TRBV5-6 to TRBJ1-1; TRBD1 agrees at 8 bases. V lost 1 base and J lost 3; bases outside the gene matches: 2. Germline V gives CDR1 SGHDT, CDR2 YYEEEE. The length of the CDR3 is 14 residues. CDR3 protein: CASSLQGAYTEAFF. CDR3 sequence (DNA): TGTGCCAGCAGCTTGCAGGGGGCGTACACTGAAGCTTTCTTT.

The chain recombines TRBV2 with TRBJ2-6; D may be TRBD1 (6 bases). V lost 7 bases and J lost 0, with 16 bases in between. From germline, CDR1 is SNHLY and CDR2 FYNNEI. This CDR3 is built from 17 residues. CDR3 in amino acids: CASNLQGQPSGANVLTF. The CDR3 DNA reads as TGTGCCAGCAACCTACAGGGTCAACCCTCTGGGGCCAACGTCCTGACTTTC. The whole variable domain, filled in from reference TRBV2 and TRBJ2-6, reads EPEVTQTPSHQVTQMGQEVILRCVPISNHLYFYWYRQILGQKVEFLVSFYNNEISEKSEIFDDQFSVERPDGSNFTLKIRSTKLEDSAMYFCASNLQGQPSGANVLTFGAGSRLTVL.

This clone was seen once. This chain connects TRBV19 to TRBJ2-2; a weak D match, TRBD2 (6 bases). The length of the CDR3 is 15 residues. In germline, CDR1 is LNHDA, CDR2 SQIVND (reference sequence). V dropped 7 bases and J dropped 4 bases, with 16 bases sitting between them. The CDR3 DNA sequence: TGTGCCAGTATTTTATCTGGGGGAGGCACCGGGGAGCTGTTTTTT. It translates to CASILSGGGTGELFF.

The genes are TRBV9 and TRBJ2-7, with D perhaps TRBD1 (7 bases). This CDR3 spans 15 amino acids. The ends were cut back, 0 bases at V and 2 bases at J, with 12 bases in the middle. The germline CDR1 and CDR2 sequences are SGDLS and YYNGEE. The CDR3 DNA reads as TGTGCCAGCAGCGTAGGGAGGGGGCCTACCTACGAGCAGTACTTC. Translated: CASSVGRGPTYEQYF. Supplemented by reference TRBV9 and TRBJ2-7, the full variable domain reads DSGVTQTPKHLITATGQRVTLRCSPRSGDLSVYWYQQSLDQGLQFLIQYYNGEERAKGNILERFSAQQFPDLHSELNLSSLELGDSALYFCASSVGRGPTYEQYFGPGTRLTVT.

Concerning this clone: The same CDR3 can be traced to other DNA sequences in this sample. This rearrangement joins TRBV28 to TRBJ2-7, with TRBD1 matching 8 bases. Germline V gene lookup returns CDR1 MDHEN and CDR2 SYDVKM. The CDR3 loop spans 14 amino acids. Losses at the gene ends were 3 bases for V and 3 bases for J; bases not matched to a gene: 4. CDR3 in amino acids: CASSFSDRGYEQYF. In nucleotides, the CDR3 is TGTGCCAGCAGTTTCAGCGACAGGGGCTACGAGCAGTACTTC.

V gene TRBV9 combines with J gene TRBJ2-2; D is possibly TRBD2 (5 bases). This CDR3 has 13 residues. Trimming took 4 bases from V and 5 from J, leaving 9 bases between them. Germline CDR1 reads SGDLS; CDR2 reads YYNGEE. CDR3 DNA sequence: TGTGCCAGCAGCAGAGGACTGACCGGGGAGCTGTTTTTT. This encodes CASSRGLTGELFF.

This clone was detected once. CDR3: CASSLVGQMNTEAFF. The CDR3 DNA sequence: TGTGCCAGTAGCTTGGTGGGTCAGATGAACACTGAAGCTTTCTTT. The rearrangement uses TRBV19 and TRBJ1-1; no reliable D call. Looked up from germline, CDR1 is LNHDA and CDR2 is SQIVND (reference sequence). This CDR3 contains 15 residues. The V gene lost 6 bases and the J gene lost 0 bases, with 14 bases spanning the gap.

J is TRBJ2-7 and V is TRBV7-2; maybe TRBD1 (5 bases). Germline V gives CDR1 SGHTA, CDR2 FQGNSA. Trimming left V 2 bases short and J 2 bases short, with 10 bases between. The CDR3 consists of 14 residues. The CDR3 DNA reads TGTGCCAGCAGCTTAAGACAGCCAGCCTACGAGCAGTACTTC. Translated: CASSLRQPAYEQYF.

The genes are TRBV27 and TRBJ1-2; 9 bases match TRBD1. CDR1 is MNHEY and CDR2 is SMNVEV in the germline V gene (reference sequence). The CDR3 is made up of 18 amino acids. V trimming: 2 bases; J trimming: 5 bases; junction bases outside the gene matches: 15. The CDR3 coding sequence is TGTGCCAGCAGTTTAACCGCCCCAGGTACAGGGGGCAGGTATGGCTACACCTTC. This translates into CASSLTAPGTGGRYGYTF.

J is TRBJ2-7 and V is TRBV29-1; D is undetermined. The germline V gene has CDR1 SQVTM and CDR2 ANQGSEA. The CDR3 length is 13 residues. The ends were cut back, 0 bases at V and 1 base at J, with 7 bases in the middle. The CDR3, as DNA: TGCAGCGTTGAAGAGATGGGGTCCTACGAGCAGTACTTC. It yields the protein CSVEEMGSYEQYF.

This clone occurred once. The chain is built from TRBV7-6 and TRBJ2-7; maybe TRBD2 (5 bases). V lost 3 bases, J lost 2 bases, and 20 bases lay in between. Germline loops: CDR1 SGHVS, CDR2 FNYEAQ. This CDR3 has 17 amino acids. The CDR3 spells CASSLPRTGQTTYEQYF. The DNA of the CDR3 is TGTGCCAGCAGCTTGCCCAGGACTGGCCAAACAACCTACGAGCAGTACTTC.

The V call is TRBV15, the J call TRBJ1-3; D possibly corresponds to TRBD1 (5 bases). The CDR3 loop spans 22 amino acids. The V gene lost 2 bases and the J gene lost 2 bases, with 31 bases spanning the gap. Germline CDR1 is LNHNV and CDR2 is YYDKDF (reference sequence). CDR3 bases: TGTGCCACCAGCAGATCACATCGTGACAGCGGTGAATCCCGCCCTCCTGGAAACACCATATATTTT. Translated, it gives CATSRSHRDSGESRPPGNTIYF.

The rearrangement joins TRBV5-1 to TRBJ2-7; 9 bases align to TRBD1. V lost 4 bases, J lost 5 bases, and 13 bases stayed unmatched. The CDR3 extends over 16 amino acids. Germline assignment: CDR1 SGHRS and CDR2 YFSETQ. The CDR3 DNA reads TGCGCCAGCAGCCTTTCCGGGACAGGGTCCTTGAACGAGCAGTACTTC. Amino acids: CASSLSGTGSLNEQYF.

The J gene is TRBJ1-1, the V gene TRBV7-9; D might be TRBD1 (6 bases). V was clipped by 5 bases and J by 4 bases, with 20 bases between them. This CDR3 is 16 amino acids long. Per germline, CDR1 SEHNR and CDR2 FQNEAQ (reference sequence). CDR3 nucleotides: TGTGCCAGCAGCACGACGACCTCGGGGGGCGGCACTGAAGCTTTCTTT. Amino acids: CASSTTTSGGGTEAFF. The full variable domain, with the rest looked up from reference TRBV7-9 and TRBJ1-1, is DTGVSQNPRHKITKRGQNVTFRCDPISEHNRLYWYRQTLGQGPEFLTYFQNEAQLEKSRLLSDRFSAERPKGSFSTLEIQRTEQGDSAMYLCASSTTTSGGGTEAFFGQGTRLTVV.

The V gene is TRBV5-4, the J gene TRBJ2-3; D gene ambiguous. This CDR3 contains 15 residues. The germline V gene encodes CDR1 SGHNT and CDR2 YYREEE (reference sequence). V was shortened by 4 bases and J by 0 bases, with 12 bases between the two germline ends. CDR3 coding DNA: TGTGCCAGCAGCCCCGGCTACACCAGCACAGATACGCAGTATTTT. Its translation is CASSPGYTSTDTQYF.